The rows below give T cell receptor beta chains drawn from one sample of a study of radiotherapy plus CTLA-4 blockade in lung cancer. The method was immunoSEQ multiplex PCR; TCRdb's version includes in-frame clones alone and lacks a portion of them. The sample has around 99,000 clones, around 88% seen once. The material was peripheral blood, obtained from a patient treated with radiotherapy plus ipilimumab. The receptors derive from a human donor with non-small cell lung cancer that progressed on radiotherapy plus ipilimumab. Each CDR3 is given with its conserved first and last residue. A D gene is named only where the DNA matches it firmly. A row's size may be missing; if present it is once, few, many or a size class.

V gene	D gene	J gene	clone size	CDR3 DNA	CDR3 protein
TRBV30	NA	TRBJ1-5	few	TGTGCCTGGAGTGCCCCCACGGGGAGTTGTCAGCCCCAGCATTTT	CAWSAPTGSCQPQHF
TRBV6-5	NA	TRBJ2-2	NA	TGTGCCATTCGGTCAGCCCATAACACCGGGGAGCTGTTTTTT	CAIRSAHNTGELFF
TRBV5-6	TRBD2	TRBJ2-5	NA	TGTGCCAGCAGCTCCCGAGCGGGAGGCGAGACCCAGTACTTC	CASSSRAGGETQYF
TRBV10-2	NA	TRBJ2-7	NA	TGCGCCAGCAGTGAAAGCGAGCAGTACTTC	CASSESEQYF
TRBV4-1	NA	TRBJ2-3	NA	TGCGCCAGCAGCCAAGCGGGAACGGATACGCAGTATTTT	CASSQAGTDTQYF
TRBV25-1	NA	TRBJ1-1	NA	TGTGCCAGCAGTGAAACCGCTGAAGCTTTCTTT	CASSETAEAFF
TRBV4-1	NA	TRBJ2-2	NA	TGCGCCAGCAGCCCACCGGTCGGGGGGCCCTGGGGGTTTGGGGAGCTGTTTTTT	CASSPPVGGPWGFGELFF
TRBV5-6	TRBD2	TRBJ2-1	NA	TGTGCCAGCAGTTACGGGACTAGCGGAGGATCCACCCAGTTCTTC	CASSYGTSGGSTQFF
TRBV11-2	TRBD1	TRBJ2-1	NA	TGTGCCAGCAGCTTCATGGGACAGGGGGTCTCCTACAATGAGCAGTTCTTC	CASSFMGQGVSYNEQFF
TRBV5-6	NA	TRBJ2-2	NA	TGTGCCAGCAGCGCCATGCTAGAGGGCCACACCGGGGAGCTGTTTTTT	CASSAMLEGHTGELFF
TRBV10-1	TRBD2	TRBJ2-1	once	TGCGCCAGCAGTGACGCTAGCGGTGGGTGGAATGAGCAGTTCTTC	CASSDASGGWNEQFF
TRBV5-1	NA	TRBJ1-1	NA	TGCGCCAGCAGCTTGGAGGGGGTTAACACTGAAGCTTTCTTT	CASSLEGVNTEAFF